These T cell receptor beta chains were read from a single sample in a study of T cell responses to AZD1222 COVID-19 vaccine. Assay used: immunoSEQ multiplex PCR; TCRdb lists only in-frame clones, some missing. Here the sample spans roughly 120,000 clones, roughly 92% being singletons. This material consisted of peripheral blood, taken 28 days after the second AZD1222 dose. These receptors originate from an adult who received the AZD1222 COVID-19 vaccine. The CDR3 runs from the conserved cysteine through the conserved F or W. Fields, in order: J gene, D gene, V gene, CDR3 protein, CDR3 DNA. D genes are given only for firm matches.

>TRBJ2-7|.|TRBV5-6
CASSPRRGYEQYF
TGTGCCAGCAGCCCGAGGAGAGGCTACGAGCAGTACTTC
>TRBJ1-1|.|TRBV4-1
CASSVSGQLNTEAFF
TGCGCCAGCAGCGTGAGTGGGCAGCTGAACACTGAAGCTTTCTTT
>TRBJ1-5|.|TRBV28
CASRPHLARVPYNQPQHF
TGTGCCAGTAGACCGCACCTGGCAAGGGTCCCTTACAATCAGCCCCAGCATTTT
>TRBJ1-5|.|TRBV9
CASSRDVGDQPQHF
TGTGCCAGCAGCAGGGATGTTGGGGATCAGCCCCAGCATTTT
>TRBJ2-7|.|TRBV18
CASSGRGLSYEQYF
TGTGCCAGCTCGGGAAGGGGGTTATCCTACGAGCAGTACTTC
>TRBJ1-1|.|TRBV10-3
CAISESIADTEAFF
TGTGCCATCAGTGAGTCGATTGCCGACACTGAAGCTTTCTTT
>TRBJ2-6|.|TRBV29-1
CSVETGQSSGANVLTF
TGCAGCGTAGAAACGGGACAAAGCTCTGGGGCCAACGTCCTGACTTTC
>TRBJ2-1|TRBD2|TRBV6-6
CASSYSGGAQQDEQFF
TGTGCCAGCAGTTATAGCGGGGGGGCTCAACAGGATGAGCAGTTCTTC
>TRBJ2-2|TRBD1|TRBV11-2
CASSFRDRYTGELFF
TGTGCCAGCAGCTTCCGGGACAGATACACCGGGGAGCTGTTTTTT
>TRBJ2-3|TRBD2|TRBV7-9
CASSSSGGGTDTQYF
TGTGCCAGCAGCTCCAGCGGGGGTGGCACAGATACGCAGTATTTT
>TRBJ2-7|.|TRBV11-3
CASSLQQGASYEQYF
TGTGCCAGCAGCTTACAACAGGGAGCATCCTACGAGCAGTACTTC
>TRBJ2-7|TRBD2|TRBV6-5
CASRRTSEYEQYF
TGTGCCAGCAGACGGACTAGCGAGTACGAGCAGTACTTC
>TRBJ1-1|.|TRBV6-2/TRBV6-3
CASSYGREAFF
TGTGCCAGCAGTTACGGGCGGGAAGCTTTCTTT
>TRBJ1-4|.|TRBV5-5
CASSLASLGEKLFF
TGTGCCAGCAGCTTGGCCTCTCTGGGTGAAAAACTGTTTTTT